This is a list of T cell receptor beta chains from one sample in a study of cytomegalovirus exposure and HLA in healthy donors. Here immunoSEQ multiplex PCR was the method, and the copy in TCRdb shows in-frame clones only, minus some. This sample yields 110,000 to 150,000 clones, of which over 65% are seen a single time; 4.3% belongs to the top ten. Source material: PBMCs. The receptor source for this set is a man aged 18-30 years in good health and CMV-seropositive. Both conserved end residues are part of each CDR3. The order of the fields is J gene, CDR3 length, clone size, V gene, D gene, CDR3 protein, CDR3 DNA. The D gene is left open where the match is weak. Only part of the rows carry a size: once, few, many, or a class if the clone is expanded.

>TRBJ2-2|14|-|TRBV30|TRBD2
CAWSVLADTGELFF
TGTGCCTGGAGTGTTCTAGCGGACACCGGGGAGCTGTTTTTT
>TRBJ2-3|14|-|TRBV19|TRBD1
CASRDRSTTDTQYF
TGTGCCAGTAGGGACAGGTCTACCACAGATACGCAGTATTTT
>TRBJ2-1|16|-|TRBV5-6|TRBD2
CASTQTSGNPYNEQFF
TGTGCCAGCACCCAAACTAGCGGGAACCCCTACAATGAGCAGTTCTTC
>TRBJ1-1|14|-|TRBV19|-
CASSILGSNTEAFF
TGTGCCAGTAGTATTTTAGGGAGCAACACTGAAGCTTTCTTT
>TRBJ2-5|14|few|TRBV6-5|-
CASRSDWSQETQYF
TGTGCCAGCAGATCCGACTGGAGTCAAGAGACCCAGTACTTC
>TRBJ2-5|15|-|TRBV5-4|-
CASSRWLGSEETQYF
TGTGCCAGCAGCCGTTGGCTAGGCTCTGAAGAGACCCAGTACTTC
>TRBJ2-7|15|few|TRBV27|TRBD1
CASSFGRQGPYEQYF
TGTGCCAGCAGTTTTGGGCGACAGGGGCCCTACGAGCAGTACTTC
>TRBJ1-5|12|-|TRBV10-1|-
CASSRPNQPQHF
TGCGCCAGCAGCAGGCCCAATCAGCCCCAGCATTTT
>TRBJ1-1|13|-|TRBV7-9|-
CASSSGTAAGAFF
TGTGCCAGCAGCAGCGGGACGGCTGCAGGGGCTTTCTTT
>TRBJ2-7|15|-|TRBV19|TRBD1
CATRPGAGGNYEQYF
TGTGCCACGAGGCCCGGGGCAGGGGGTAACTACGAGCAGTACTTC
>TRBJ2-3|16|-|TRBV10-1|-
CASSELRGRGTDTQYF
TGCGCCAGCAGTGAGCTTCGGGGTCGGGGCACAGATACGCAGTATTTT
>TRBJ1-6|16|-|TRBV28|TRBD1
CASSFPGGDYNSPLHF
TGTGCCAGCAGTTTCCCAGGGGGAGACTATAATTCACCCCTCCACTTT
>TRBJ1-1|16|-|TRBV4-3|-
CASSQDRFSFNTEAFF
TGCGCCAGCAGCCAAGATCGCTTCAGTTTCAACACTGAAGCTTTCTTT
>TRBJ1-6|15|-|TRBV7-2|TRBD1
CASSLLGTGASPLHF
TGTGCCAGCAGCTTATTGGGGACAGGGGCTTCACCCCTCCACTTT
>TRBJ2-1|15|-|TRBV5-1|TRBD2
CASSLGLAGVGEQFF
TGCGCCAGCAGCTTGGGGCTAGCGGGAGTCGGAGAGCAGTTCTTC
>TRBJ2-7|15|once|TRBV7-8|TRBD1
CASSPLRDSSYEQYF
TGTGCCAGCAGCCCCCTGAGGGACAGTTCCTACGAGCAGTACTTC
>TRBJ1-4|13|-|TRBV6-1|TRBD1
CASSRAGGEKLFF
TGTGCCAGCAGTAGGGCAGGGGGAGAAAAACTGTTTTTT
>TRBJ2-7|15|-|TRBV11-2|-
CASSRDGTWGDEQYF
TGTGCCAGCAGCAGAGACGGGACCTGGGGGGACGAGCAGTACTTC
>TRBJ2-7|14|-|TRBV15|-
CATSRDRWRGEQYF
TGTGCCACCAGCAGAGATAGATGGCGGGGCGAGCAGTACTTC
>TRBJ1-4|13|-|TRBV28|TRBD1
CASSSQGGPKLFF
TGTGCCAGCAGCTCCCAGGGGGGCCCCAAACTGTTTTTT
>TRBJ1-2|14|once|TRBV27|TRBD1
CASSLNRGFGGYTF
TGTGCCAGCAGCCTAAACAGGGGGTTTGGTGGCTACACCTTC
>TRBJ2-7|16|-|TRBV6-9|TRBD1
CASSYGRQGSVYEQYF
TGTGCCAGCAGTTACGGACGACAGGGATCGGTCTACGAGCAGTACTTC
>TRBJ2-1|16|once|TRBV6-9|TRBD2
CASRPPQRGSYNEQFF
TGTGCCAGCAGACCACCTCAGCGGGGTAGCTACAATGAGCAGTTCTTC
>TRBJ1-6|15|-|TRBV6-1|-
CASSLGGLSYSPLHF
TGTGCCAGCAGCCTAGGCGGGTTGTCCTATTCACCCCTCCACTTT
>TRBJ1-2|15|-|TRBV28|TRBD1
CASSSSGTGLYGYTF
TGTGCCAGCAGTTCCAGTGGGACAGGGCTCTACGGCTACACCTTC
>TRBJ1-4|12|few|TRBV18|-
CASSPEGRKLFF
TGTGCCAGCTCACCAGAGGGTAGAAAACTGTTTTTT
>TRBJ1-2|14|once|TRBV2|TRBD1
CASSATGGVYGYTF
TGTGCCAGCAGTGCGACAGGGGGTGTCTATGGCTACACCTTC
>TRBJ2-7|12|few|TRBV19|-
CATGAGTYEQYF
TGTGCCACCGGCGCCGGGACCTACGAGCAGTACTTC
>TRBJ2-3|14|-|TRBV7-2|-
CASSLVLSADTQYF
TGTGCCAGCAGCTTAGTCCTGTCGGCAGATACGCAGTATTTT
>TRBJ2-6|15|-|TRBV7-9|-
CASTQPGAGANVLTF
TGTGCCAGCACCCAGCCCGGGGCTGGGGCCAACGTCCTGACTTTC
>TRBJ1-4|15|-|TRBV9|TRBD1
CASSRAGTENEKLFF
TGTGCCAGCAGCCGGGCCGGGACAGAAAATGAAAAACTGTTTTTT
>TRBJ1-2|14|-|TRBV7-9|TRBD1
CASSLSQGGYGYTF
TGTGCCAGCAGCTTATCTCAGGGGGGATATGGCTACACCTTC
>TRBJ1-2|14|-|TRBV7-9|-
CASSPAGGNYGYTF
TGTGCCAGCAGCCCAGCAGGAGGGAACTATGGCTACACCTTC
>TRBJ1-1|13|-|TRBV29-1|TRBD1
CSVGKGAGTEAFF
TGCAGCGTTGGGAAGGGGGCAGGAACTGAAGCTTTCTTT
>TRBJ2-7|16|few|TRBV9|TRBD2
CASSAYAGTSVYEQYF
TGTGCCAGCAGCGCCTACGCCGGGACTAGCGTCTACGAGCAGTACTTC
>TRBJ1-4|15|few|TRBV23-1|TRBD1
CASSYSPGGGEKLFF
TGCGCCAGCAGTTATAGTCCAGGGGGAGGCGAAAAACTGTTTTTT
>TRBJ2-2|14|-|TRBV6-1|TRBD1
CASRPGGEIGELFF
TGTGCCAGCAGACCAGGGGGCGAGATCGGGGAGCTGTTTTTT
>TRBJ2-5|12|-|TRBV6-6|-
CATRTPQETQYF
TGTGCCACTAGGACACCTCAAGAGACCCAGTACTTC
>TRBJ1-1|15|-|TRBV7-8|-
CASSSLLGGNTEAFF
TGTGCCAGCAGCTCCCTGTTGGGGGGGAACACTGAAGCTTTCTTT
>TRBJ2-5|11|once|TRBV20-1|-
CSARARETQYF
TGCAGTGCTAGAGCCCGAGAGACCCAGTACTTC
>TRBJ1-1|13|-|TRBV7-2|-
CASSLNSNTEAFF
TGTGCCAGCAGCTTAAACTCGAACACTGAAGCTTTCTTT
>TRBJ1-1|14|-|TRBV5-6|TRBD1
CASSLEGAPTEAFF
TGTGCCAGCAGCTTGGAGGGGGCGCCCACTGAAGCTTTCTTT
>TRBJ2-7|16|-|TRBV9|TRBD2
CASSVGTSGGSYEQYF
TGTGCCAGCAGCGTTGGGACTAGCGGGGGCTCCTACGAGCAGTACTTC
>TRBJ2-7|17|-|TRBV23-1|TRBD1
CASADRGLTESSYEQYF
TGCGCCAGCGCGGACAGGGGGCTTACGGAAAGCTCCTACGAGCAGTACTTC
>TRBJ1-2|13|-|TRBV5-1|TRBD1
CASSSGTGLGYTF
TGCGCCAGCAGCTCCGGGACAGGGCTGGGCTACACCTTC
>TRBJ2-3|14|-|TRBV9|TRBD2
CASSVGTSSDTQYF
TGTGCCAGCAGCGTCGGGACTAGCTCAGATACGCAGTATTTT
>TRBJ2-1|14|few|TRBV6-4|TRBD2
CASSTGLAGNEQFF
TGTGCCAGCAGTACGGGACTAGCCGGGAATGAGCAGTTCTTC
>TRBJ1-5|14|-|TRBV28|-
CASSFSRTNQPQHF
TGTGCCAGCAGTTTCTCGCGGACAAATCAGCCCCAGCATTTT
>TRBJ1-1|12|once|TRBV2|-
CASNRAGEEAFF
TGTGCCAGCAATAGAGCGGGGGAGGAAGCTTTCTTT
>TRBJ1-1|13|-|TRBV10-3|TRBD1
CAIPGQAHTEAFF
TGTGCCATCCCGGGACAGGCCCACACTGAAGCTTTCTTT
>TRBJ2-1|15|-|TRBV9|-
CASSVDRGSGNEQFF
TGTGCCAGCAGCGTAGACCGCGGGTCGGGGAATGAGCAGTTCTTC
>TRBJ2-7|17|few|TRBV7-6|TRBD1
CASSPTRTGLSSYEQYF
TGTGCCAGCAGCCCTACCCGGACAGGCCTAAGCTCCTACGAGCAGTACTTC
>TRBJ1-2|19|-|TRBV28|TRBD1
CASSLLIGDRGLIDYGYTF
TGTGCCAGCAGTTTATTGATAGGAGACAGGGGGCTGATCGACTATGGCTACACCTTC
>TRBJ2-7|15|-|TRBV5-4|TRBD2
CASSWVGSGGHEQYF
TGTGCCAGCAGCTGGGTGGGTAGCGGGGGGCACGAGCAGTACTTC
>TRBJ2-2|15|-|TRBV6-5|TRBD2
CASTVGLVATGELFF
TGTGCCAGCACCGTAGGACTAGTAGCCACCGGGGAGCTGTTTTTT
>TRBJ2-2|17|few|TRBV27|-
CASRTRLQGANTGELFF
TGTGCCAGCAGGACAAGACTACAGGGCGCGAACACCGGGGAGCTGTTTTTT